These 5 T cell receptor beta chains came from one sample sequenced in a study of T cells in tumors after PD-1 blockade. TCRdb's table, derived via immunoSEQ multiplex PCR, lists solely in-frame clones and lacks some. The profile shows 55,000 to 65,000 clones, over 75% of them singletons. Sequencing was performed on PBMCs, taken before anti-PD-1 treatment. Receptors originate from a human donor with basal cell carcinoma.

This clone was seen just once. Here the CDR3 DNA reads TGTGCCAGCAGCCACGGACCTACGAGGACAGATACGCAGTATTTT. Protein: CASSHGPTRTDTQYF. This chain uses TRBV6-4 with TRBJ2-3, with no clear D. Germline CDR1 reads MRHNA; CDR2 reads SNTAGT. Trimming took 6 bases from V and 3 from J, leaving 16 bases between them. The CDR3 is made up of 15 amino acids.

The chain uses TRBV7-6 and TRBJ1-3; the D is unclear. CDR3 length: 15 residues. V gave up 3 bases and J gave up 4 bases, with 13 bases separating them. Looked up from germline, CDR1 is SGHVS and CDR2 is FNYEAQ. CDR3 sequence: CASSLDGPGGNTIYF. The CDR3 DNA follows: TGTGCCAGCAGCTTGGACGGACCAGGCGGAAACACCATATATTTT.

This clone has just one count. The V gene is TRBV19, the J gene TRBJ1-2, with D perhaps matching TRBD1 (5 bases). There are 14 residues in the CDR3. Trimming left V 5 bases short and J 2 bases short, with 12 bases between. The V gene's germline CDR1 is LNHDA and CDR2 SQIVND (reference sequence). CDR3 loop: CASSGWDGNYGYTF. The CDR3 DNA reads TGTGCCAGTAGTGGATGGGACGGGAACTATGGCTACACCTTC.

The rearrangement links TRBV5-1 to TRBJ2-3; tentatively, D is TRBD1 (5 bases). This CDR3 contains 15 residues. Trimming stripped 0 bases from V and 2 bases from J, with 10 bases between. From germline, CDR1 is SGHRS and CDR2 YFSETQ. The chain's CDR3 is CASSLVQGDTDTQYF. DNA for the CDR3: TGCGCCAGCAGCTTGGTGCAGGGTGACACAGATACGCAGTATTTT.

The V and J genes are TRBV29-1 and TRBJ1-2; D is undetermined. V lost 1 base and J lost 3, with 9 bases in between. Germline-derived CDR1 and CDR2 are SQVTM and ANQGSEA. The CDR3 is made up of 13 amino acids. DNA of the CDR3: TGCAGCGTTGAAGCGGGCAGAGACTATGGCTACACCTTC. It translates to CSVEAGRDYGYTF.